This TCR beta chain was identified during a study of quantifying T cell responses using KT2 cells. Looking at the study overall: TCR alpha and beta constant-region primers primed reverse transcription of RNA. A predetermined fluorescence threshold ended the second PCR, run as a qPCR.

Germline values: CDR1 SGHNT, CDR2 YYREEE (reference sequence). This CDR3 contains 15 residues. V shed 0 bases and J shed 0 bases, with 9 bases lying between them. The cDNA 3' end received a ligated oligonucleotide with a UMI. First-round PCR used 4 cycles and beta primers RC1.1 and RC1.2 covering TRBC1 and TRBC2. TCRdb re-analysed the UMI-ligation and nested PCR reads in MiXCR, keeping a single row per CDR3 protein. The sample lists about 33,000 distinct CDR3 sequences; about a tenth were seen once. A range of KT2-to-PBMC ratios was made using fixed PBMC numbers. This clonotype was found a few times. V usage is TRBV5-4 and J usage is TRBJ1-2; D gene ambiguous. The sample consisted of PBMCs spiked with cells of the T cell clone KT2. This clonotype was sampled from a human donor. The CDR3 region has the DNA TGTGCCAGCAGCTTGGGGCGGGGAACTAACTATGGCTACACCTTC. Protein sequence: CASSLGRGTNYGYTF.